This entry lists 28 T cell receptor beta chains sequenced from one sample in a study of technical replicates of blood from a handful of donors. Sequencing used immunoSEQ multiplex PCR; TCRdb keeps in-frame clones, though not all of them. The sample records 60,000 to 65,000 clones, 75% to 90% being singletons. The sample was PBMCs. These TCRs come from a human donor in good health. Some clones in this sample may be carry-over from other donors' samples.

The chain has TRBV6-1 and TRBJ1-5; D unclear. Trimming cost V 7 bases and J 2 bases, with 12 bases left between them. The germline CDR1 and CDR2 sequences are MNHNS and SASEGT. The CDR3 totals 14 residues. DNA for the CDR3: TGTGCCAGCAAATTATATACAGGCAATCAGCCCCAGCATTTT. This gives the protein CASKLYTGNQPQHF.

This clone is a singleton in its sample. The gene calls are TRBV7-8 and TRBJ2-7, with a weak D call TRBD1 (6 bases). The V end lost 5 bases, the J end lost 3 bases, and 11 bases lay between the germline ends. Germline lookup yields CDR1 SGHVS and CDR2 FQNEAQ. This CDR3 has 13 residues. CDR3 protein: CASSHGQFYEQYF. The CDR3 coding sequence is TGTGCCAGCAGCCATGGACAGTTCTACGAGCAGTACTTC.

The CDR3 sequence: CASSQPTRTYEQYF. In DNA, the CDR3 is TGTGCCAGCAGCCAACCGACTAGAACCTACGAGCAGTACTTC. The chain has TRBV4-2 and TRBJ2-7, with D tentatively TRBD2 (6 bases). This CDR3 is 14 amino acids long. The V gene's germline CDR1 is LGHNA and CDR2 YNFKEQ. V lost 2 bases to trimming and J lost 2 bases, with 10 bases between them.

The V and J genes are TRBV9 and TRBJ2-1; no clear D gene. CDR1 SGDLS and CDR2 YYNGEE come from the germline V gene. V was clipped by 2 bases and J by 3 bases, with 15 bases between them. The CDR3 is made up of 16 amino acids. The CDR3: CASSVSPQALYNEQFF. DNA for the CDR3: TGTGCCAGCAGCGTTTCTCCCCAAGCTCTCTACAATGAGCAGTTCTTC.

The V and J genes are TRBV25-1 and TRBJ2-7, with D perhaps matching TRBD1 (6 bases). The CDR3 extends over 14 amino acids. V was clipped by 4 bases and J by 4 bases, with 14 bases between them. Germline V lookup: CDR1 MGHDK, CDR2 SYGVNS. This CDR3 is CASSGTDLGYEQYF. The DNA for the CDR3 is TGTGCCAGCAGTGGGACAGATCTGGGATACGAGCAGTACTTC.

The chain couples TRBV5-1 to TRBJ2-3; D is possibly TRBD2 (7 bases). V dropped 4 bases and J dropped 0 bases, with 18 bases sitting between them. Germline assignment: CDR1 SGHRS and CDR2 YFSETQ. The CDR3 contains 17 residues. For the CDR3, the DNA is TGCGCCAGCAGCGATCATCGGAGCGGGACAAGCACAGATACGCAGTATTTT. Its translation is CASSDHRSGTSTDTQYF.

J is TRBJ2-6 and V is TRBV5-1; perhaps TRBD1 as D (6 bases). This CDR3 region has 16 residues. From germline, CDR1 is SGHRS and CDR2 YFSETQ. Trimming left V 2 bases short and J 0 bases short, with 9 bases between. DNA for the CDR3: TGCGCCAGCAGCTTCCTAGGGGGCTCTGGGGCCAACGTCCTGACTTTC. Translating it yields CASSFLGGSGANVLTF.

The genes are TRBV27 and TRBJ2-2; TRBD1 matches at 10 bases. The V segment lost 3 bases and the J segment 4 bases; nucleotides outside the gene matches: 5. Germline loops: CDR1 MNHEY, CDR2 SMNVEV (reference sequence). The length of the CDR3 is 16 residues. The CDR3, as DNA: TGTGCCAGCAGTTTTAGACAGGGGGCAGCCACCGGGGAGCTGTTTTTT. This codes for CASSFRQGAATGELFF.

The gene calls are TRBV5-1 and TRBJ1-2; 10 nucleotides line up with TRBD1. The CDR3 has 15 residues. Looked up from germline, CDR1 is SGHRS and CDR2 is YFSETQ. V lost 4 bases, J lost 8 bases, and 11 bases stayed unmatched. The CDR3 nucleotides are TGCGCCAGCAGCGCGGGACAGGGGCTGCCTCGGGGCTACACCTTC. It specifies CASSAGQGLPRGYTF.

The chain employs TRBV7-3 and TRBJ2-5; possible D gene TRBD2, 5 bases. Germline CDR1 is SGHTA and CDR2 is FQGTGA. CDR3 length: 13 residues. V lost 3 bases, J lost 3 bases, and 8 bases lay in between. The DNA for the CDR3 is TGTGCCAGCAGCTTGTACGGGGAAGAGACCCAGTACTTC. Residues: CASSLYGEETQYF.

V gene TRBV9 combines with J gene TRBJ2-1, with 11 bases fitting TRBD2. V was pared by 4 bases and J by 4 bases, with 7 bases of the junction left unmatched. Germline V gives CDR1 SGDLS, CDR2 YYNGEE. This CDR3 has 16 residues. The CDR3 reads CASSPPGLAVYNEQFF. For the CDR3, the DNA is TGTGCCAGCAGCCCTCCGGGACTAGCGGTATACAATGAGCAGTTCTTC.

The chain's CDR3 is CASSIDSSGGGDTQYF. CDR3 in DNA: TGTGCCAGTAGTATAGATTCCAGCGGGGGTGGAGATACGCAGTATTTT. V and J are TRBV19 and TRBJ2-3; 8 nucleotides line up with TRBD2. Germline V gene data show CDR1 as LNHDA and CDR2 as SQIVND (reference sequence). This CDR3 has 16 residues. V was pared by 0 bases and J by 5 bases, with 7 bases of the junction left unmatched.

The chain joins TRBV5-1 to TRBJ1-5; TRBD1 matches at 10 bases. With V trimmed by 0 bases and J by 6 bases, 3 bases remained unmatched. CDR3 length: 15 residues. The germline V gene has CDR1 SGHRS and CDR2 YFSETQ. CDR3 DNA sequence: TGCGCCAGCAGCTTGGCCGGGACAGGGGCTCAGCCCCAGCATTTT. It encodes CASSLAGTGAQPQHF.

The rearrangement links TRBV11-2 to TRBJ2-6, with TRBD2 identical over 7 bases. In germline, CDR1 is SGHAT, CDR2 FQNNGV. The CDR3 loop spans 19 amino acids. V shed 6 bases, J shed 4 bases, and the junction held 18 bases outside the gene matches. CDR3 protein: CASRTEPGLTLLGANVLTF. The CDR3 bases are TGTGCCAGCAGGACTGAGCCGGGACTAACGCTATTAGGGGCCAACGTCCTGACTTTC.

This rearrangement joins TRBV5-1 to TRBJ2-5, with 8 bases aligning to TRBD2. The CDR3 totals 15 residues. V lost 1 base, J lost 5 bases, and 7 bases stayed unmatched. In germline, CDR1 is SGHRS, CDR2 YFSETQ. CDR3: CASSLTGLAGETQYF. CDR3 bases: TGCGCCAGCAGCTTGACTGGACTAGCAGGGGAGACCCAGTACTTC.

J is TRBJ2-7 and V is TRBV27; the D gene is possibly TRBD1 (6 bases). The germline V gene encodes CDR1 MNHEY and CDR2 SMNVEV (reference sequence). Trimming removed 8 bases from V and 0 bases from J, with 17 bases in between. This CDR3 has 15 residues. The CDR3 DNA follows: TGTGCCAGCGGCCTCGGGACAACGAGCTCCTACGAGCAGTACTTC. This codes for CASGLGTTSSYEQYF.

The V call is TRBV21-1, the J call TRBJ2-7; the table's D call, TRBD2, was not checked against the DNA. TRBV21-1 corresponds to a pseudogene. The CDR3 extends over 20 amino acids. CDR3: CASSKAWGMVSGPHSYEQYF. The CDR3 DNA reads TGTGCCAGCAGCAAAGCTTGGGGTATGGTCAGCGGCCCACACTCCTACGAGCAGTACTTC.

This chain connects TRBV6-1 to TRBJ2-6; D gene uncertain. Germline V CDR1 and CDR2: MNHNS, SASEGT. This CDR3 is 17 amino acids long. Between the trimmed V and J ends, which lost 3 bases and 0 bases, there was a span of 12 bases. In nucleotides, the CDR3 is TGTGCCAGCAGTGATCCGATACTTAGCTCTGGGGCCAACGTCCTGACTTTC. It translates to CASSDPILSSGANVLTF.

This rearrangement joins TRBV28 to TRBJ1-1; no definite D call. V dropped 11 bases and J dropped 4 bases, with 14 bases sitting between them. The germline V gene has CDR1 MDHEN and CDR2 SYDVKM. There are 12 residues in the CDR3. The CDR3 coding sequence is TGTGCCGTTGTAGGGAGGGCCACTGAAGCTTTCTTT. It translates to CAVVGRATEAFF. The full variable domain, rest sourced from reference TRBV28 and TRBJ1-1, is DVKVTQSSRYLVKRTGEKVFLECVQDMDHENMFWYRQDPGLGLRLIYFSYDVKMKEKGDIPEGYSVSREKKERFSLILESASTNQTSMYLCAVVGRATEAFFGQGTRLTVV.

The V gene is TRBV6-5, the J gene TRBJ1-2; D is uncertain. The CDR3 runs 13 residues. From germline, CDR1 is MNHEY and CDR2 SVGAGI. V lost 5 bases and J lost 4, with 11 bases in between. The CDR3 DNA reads TGTGCCAGCAGTCTAGACGGATTCTATGGCTACACCTTC. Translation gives CASSLDGFYGYTF.

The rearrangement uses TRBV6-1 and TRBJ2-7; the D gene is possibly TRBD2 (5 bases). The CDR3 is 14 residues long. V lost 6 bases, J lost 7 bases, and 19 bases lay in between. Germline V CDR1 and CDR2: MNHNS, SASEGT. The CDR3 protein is CASREAYGPGEQYF. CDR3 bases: TGTGCCAGCAGGGAGGCATACGGACCCGGAGAGCAGTACTTC.

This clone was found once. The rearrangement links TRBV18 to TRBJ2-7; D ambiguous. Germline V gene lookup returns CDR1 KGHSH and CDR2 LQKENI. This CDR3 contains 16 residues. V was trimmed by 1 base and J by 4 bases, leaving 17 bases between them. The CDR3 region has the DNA TGTGCCAGCTCACCACTAGCAACAACGATATTGTACGAGCAGTACTTC. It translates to CASSPLATTILYEQYF.

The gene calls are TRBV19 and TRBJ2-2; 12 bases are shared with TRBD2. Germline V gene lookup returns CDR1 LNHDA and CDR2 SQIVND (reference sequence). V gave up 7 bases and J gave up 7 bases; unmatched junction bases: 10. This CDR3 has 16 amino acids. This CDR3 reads CASIPSGRARVGELFF. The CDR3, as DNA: TGTGCCAGTATCCCTAGCGGGAGGGCACGGGTCGGGGAGCTGTTTTTT. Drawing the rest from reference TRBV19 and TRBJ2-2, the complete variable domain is DGGITQSPKYLFRKEGQNVTLSCEQNLNHDAMYWYRQDPGQGLRLIYYSQIVNDFQKGDIAEGYSVSREKKESFPLTVTSAQKNPTAFYLCASIPSGRARVGELFFGEGSRLTVL.

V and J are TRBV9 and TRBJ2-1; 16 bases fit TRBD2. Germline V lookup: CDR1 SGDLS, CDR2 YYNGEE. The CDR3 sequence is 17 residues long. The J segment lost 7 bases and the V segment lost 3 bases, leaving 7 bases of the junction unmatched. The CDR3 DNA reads TGTGCCAGCAGCGCCGAGGGACTAGCGGGAGGGCGGAATGAGCAGTTCTTC. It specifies CASSAEGLAGGRNEQFF.

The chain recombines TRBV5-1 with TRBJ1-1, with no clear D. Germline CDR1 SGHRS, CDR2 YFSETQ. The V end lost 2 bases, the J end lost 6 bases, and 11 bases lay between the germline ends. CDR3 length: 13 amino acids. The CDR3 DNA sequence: TGCGCCAGCAGCTTCGGGGATGGGGCTGAAGCTTTCTTT. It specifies CASSFGDGAEAFF.

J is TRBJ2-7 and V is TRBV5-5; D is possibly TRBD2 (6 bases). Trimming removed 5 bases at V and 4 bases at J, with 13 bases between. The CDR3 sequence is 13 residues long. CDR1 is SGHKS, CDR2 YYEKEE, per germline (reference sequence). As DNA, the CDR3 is TGTGCCAGCAGGTGGGACTTGATTTACGAGCAGTACTTC. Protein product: CASRWDLIYEQYF.

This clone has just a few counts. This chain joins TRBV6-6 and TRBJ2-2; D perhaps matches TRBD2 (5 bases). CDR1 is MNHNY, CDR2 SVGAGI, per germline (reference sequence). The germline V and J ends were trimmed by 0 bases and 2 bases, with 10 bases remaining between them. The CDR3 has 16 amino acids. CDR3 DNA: TGTGCCAGCAGTTACTCTCGGGCGGGCAACACCGGGGAGCTGTTTTTT. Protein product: CASSYSRAGNTGELFF.

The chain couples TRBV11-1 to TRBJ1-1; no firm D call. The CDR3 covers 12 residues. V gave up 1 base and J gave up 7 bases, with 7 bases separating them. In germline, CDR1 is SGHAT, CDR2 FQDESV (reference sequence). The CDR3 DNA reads TGTGCCAGCAGCTTAGGGAGCGGTGAAGCTTTCTTT. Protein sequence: CASSLGSGEAFF.